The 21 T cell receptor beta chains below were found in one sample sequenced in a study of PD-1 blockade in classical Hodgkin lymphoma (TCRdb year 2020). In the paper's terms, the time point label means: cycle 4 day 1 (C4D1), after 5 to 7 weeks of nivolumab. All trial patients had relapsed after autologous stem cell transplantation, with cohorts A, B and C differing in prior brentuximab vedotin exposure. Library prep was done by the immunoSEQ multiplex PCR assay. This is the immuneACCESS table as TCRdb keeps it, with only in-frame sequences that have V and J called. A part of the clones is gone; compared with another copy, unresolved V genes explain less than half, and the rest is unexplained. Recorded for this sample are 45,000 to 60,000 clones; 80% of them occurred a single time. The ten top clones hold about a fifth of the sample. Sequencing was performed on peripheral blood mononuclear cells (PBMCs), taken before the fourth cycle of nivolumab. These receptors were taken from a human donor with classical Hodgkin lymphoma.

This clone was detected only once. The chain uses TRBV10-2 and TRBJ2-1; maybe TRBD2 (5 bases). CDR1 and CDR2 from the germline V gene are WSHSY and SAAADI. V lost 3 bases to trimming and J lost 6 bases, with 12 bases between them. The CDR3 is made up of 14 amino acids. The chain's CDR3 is CASSERGLINEQFF. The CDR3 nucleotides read TGCGCCAGCAGTGAACGGGGTCTGATCAATGAGCAGTTCTTC.

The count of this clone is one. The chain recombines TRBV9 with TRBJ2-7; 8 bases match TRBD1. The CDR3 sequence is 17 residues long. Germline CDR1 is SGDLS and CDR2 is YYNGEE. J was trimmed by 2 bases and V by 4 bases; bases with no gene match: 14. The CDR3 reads CASSPRPQGAGAYEQYF. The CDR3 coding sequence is TGTGCCAGCAGCCCCAGGCCCCAGGGGGCCGGAGCCTACGAGCAGTACTTC. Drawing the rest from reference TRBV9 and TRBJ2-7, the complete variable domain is DSGVTQTPKHLITATGQRVTLRCSPRSGDLSVYWYQQSLDQGLQFLIQYYNGEERAKGNILERFSAQQFPDLHSELNLSSLELGDSALYFCASSPRPQGAGAYEQYFGPGTRLTVT.

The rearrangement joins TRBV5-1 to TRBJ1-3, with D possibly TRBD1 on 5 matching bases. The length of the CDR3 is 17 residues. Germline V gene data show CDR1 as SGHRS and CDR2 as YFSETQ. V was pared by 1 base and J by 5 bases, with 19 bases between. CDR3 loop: CASSLSAGGTFRNTIYF. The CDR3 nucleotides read TGCGCCAGCAGCTTGAGTGCTGGGGGGACCTTTAGAAACACCATATATTTT.

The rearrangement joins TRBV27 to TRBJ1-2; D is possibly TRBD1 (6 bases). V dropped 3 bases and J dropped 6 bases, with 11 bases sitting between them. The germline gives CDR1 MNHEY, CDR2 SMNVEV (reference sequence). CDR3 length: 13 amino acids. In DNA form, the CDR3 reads TGTGCCAGCAGTTTCGCCAGGGGTAATGGCTACACCTTC. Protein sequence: CASSFARGNGYTF.

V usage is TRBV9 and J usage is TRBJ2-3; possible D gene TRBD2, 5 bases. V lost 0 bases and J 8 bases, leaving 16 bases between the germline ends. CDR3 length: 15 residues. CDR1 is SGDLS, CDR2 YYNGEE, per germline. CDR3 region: CASSVDTSWAGTQYF. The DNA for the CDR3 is TGTGCCAGCAGCGTAGATACCTCGTGGGCGGGTACGCAGTATTTT.

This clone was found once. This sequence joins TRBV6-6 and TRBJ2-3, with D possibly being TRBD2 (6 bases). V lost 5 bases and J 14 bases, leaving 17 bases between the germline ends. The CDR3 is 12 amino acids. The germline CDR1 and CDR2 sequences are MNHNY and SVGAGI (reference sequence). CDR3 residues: CASSPNSGLLYF. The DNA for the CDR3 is TGTGCCAGCAGTCCTAACTCGGGACTCCTGTATTTT.

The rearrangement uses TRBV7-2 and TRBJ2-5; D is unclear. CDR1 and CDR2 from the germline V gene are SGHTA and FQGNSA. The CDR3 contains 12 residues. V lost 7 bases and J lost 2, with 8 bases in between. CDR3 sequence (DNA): TGTGCCAGCACCAGACGGCAAGAGACCCAGTACTTC. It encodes CASTRRQETQYF.

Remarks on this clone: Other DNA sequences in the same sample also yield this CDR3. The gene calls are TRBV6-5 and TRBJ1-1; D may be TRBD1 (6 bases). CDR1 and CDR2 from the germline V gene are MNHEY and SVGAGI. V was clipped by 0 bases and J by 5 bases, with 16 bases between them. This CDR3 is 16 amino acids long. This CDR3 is CASSYSPGGGATEAFF. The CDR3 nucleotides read TGTGCCAGCAGTTACTCTCCCGGGGGGGGCGCGACTGAAGCTTTCTTT.

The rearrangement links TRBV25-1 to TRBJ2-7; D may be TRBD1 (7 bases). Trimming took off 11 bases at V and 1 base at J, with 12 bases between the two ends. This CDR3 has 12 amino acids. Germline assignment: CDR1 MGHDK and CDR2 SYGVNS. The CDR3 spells CAGGTASYEQYF. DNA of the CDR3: TGTGCCGGGGGGACAGCTTCCTACGAGCAGTACTTC.

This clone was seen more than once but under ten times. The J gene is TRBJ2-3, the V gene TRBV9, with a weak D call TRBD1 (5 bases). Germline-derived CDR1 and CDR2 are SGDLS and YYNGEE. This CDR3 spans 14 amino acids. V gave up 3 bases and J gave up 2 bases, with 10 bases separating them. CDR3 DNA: TGTGCCAGCAGCGAAGGGGTACTCACAGATACGCAGTATTTT. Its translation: CASSEGVLTDTQYF.

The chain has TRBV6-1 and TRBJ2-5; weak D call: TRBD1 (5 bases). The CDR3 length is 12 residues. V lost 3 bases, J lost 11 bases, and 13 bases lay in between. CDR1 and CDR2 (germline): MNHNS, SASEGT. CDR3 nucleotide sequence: TGTGCCAGCAGTGAGCAGGGCGAAGAGCAGTACTTC. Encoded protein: CASSEQGEEQYF.

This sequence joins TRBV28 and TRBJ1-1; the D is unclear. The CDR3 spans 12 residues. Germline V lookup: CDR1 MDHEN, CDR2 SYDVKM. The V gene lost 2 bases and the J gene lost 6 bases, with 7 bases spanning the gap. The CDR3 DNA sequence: TGTGCCAGCAGTTTAGGGTGGGCTGAAGCTTTCTTT. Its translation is CASSLGWAEAFF.

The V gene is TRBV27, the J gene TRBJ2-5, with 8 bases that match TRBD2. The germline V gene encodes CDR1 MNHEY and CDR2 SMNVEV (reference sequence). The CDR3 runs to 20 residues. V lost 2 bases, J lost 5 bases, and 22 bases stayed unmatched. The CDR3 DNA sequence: TGTGCCAGCAGTTTAGGTAAGGCTAGCGGGCCGTCCCCCTCTAGGGAGACCCAGTACTTC. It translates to CASSLGKASGPSPSRETQYF.

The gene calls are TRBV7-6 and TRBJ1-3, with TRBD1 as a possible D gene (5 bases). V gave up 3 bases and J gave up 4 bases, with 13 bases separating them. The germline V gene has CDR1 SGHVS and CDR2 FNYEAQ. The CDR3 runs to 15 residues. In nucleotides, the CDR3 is TGTGCCAGCAGCTTGGGAGGTGGACAAGGAAACACCATATATTTT. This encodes CASSLGGGQGNTIYF.

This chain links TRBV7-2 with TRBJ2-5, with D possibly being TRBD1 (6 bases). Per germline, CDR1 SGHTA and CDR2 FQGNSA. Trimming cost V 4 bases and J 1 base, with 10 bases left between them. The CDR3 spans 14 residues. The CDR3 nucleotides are TGTGCCAGCAGCTATCGGGACACCCAAGAGACCCAGTACTTC. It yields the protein CASSYRDTQETQYF.

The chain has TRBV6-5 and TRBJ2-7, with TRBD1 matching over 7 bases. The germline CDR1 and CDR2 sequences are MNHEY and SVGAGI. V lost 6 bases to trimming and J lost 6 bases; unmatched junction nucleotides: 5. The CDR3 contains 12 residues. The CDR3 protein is CASRPYRGEQYF. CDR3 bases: TGTGCCAGCAGGCCTTACAGGGGCGAGCAGTACTTC.

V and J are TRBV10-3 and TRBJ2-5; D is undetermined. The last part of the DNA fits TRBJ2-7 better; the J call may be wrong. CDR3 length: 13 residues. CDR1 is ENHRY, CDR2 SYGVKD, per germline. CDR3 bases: TGTGCCATCAAGGGCTGGCAGGAGTACGAGCAGTACTTC. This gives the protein CAIKGWQEYEQYF.

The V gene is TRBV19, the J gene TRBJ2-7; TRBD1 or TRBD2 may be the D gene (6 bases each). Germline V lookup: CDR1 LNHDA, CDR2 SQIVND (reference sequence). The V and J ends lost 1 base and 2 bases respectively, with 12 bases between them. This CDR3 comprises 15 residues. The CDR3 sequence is CASSIAPGATYEQYF. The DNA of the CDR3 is TGTGCCAGTAGTATAGCACCGGGGGCTACCTACGAGCAGTACTTC.

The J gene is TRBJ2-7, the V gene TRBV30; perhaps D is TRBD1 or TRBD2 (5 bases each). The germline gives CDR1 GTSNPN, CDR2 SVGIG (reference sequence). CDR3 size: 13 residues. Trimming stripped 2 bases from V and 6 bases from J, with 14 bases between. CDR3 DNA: TGTGCCTGGAGTCCTATGAGGGACGGCGAGCAGTACTTC. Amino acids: CAWSPMRDGEQYF. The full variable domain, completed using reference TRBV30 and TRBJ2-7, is SQTIHQWPATLVQPVGSPLSLECTVEGTSNPNLYWYRQAAGRGLQLLFYSVGIGQISSEVPQNLSASRPQDRQFILSSKKLLLSDSGFYLCAWSPMRDGEQYFGPGTRLTVT.

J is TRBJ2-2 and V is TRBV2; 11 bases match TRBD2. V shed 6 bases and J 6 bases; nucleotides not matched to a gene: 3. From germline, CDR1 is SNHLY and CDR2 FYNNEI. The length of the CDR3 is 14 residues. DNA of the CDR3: TGTGCCAGCAGGGTAGCGGGGGGGCCCGGGGAGCTGTTTTTT. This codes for CASRVAGGPGELFF.

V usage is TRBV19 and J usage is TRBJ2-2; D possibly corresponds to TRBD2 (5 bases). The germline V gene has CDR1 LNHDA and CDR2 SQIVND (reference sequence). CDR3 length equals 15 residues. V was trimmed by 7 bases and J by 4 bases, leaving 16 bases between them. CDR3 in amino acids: CASTPLGSSTGELFF. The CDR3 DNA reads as TGTGCCAGTACCCCCCTTGGGAGCAGCACCGGGGAGCTGTTTTTT.